This T cell receptor beta chain was sequenced for a study of T-cell memory formation after mild COVID-19. A single record per CDR3 protein comes from TCRdb applying MiXCR to the 5' RACE reads. The data show 310,000 or so distinct CDR3 sequences, roughly 15% seen once. J was trimmed by 6 bases and V by 5 bases; bases with no gene match: 12. This CDR3 spans 15 amino acids. Germline V gene sequence: CDR1 SGHVS, CDR2 FNYEAQ. This chain uses TRBV7-6 with TRBJ1-1; 7 nucleotides agree with TRBD1. The sample taken for sequencing was PBMCs or a T cell subset sorted from them (not recorded which). The source of this sequence is a man aged 18 to 30 who had mild COVID-19 (a few samples of this study predate the infection). Cell type and time point are not known. The CDR3 coding sequence is TGTGCCAGCAGCCAGGGACCCCAGGGGGTTTCTGAAGCTTTCTTT. It encodes CASSQGPQGVSEAFF.